These T cell receptor beta chains were read from a single sample in a study of blood T cell repertoires in COVID-19. TCRdb keeps only in-frame clones here, not all; method: immunoSEQ multiplex PCR. The repertoire holds roughly 30,000 clones, with roughly nine tenths as singletons. The specimen was peripheral blood. The receptors were gathered from a human donor in a cohort sampled during active COVID-19. Both conserved end residues are part of each CDR3. The D gene is left open where the match is weak. Clone size, where shown, is once, few, many, or a class for clones that have expanded.

j_gene: TRBJ1-1; d_gene: -; len: 14; v_gene: TRBV6-6; abundance: -; CDR3aa: CASSYREGNTEAFF; CDR3nt: TGTGCCAGCAGTTACAGGGAGGGGAACACTGAAGCTTTCTTT
j_gene: TRBJ2-3; d_gene: -; len: 14; v_gene: TRBV4-2; abundance: -; CDR3aa: CASSQDRGTDTQYF; CDR3nt: TGTGCCAGCAGCCAAGATCGGGGCACAGATACGCAGTATTTT
j_gene: TRBJ1-3; d_gene: -; len: 15; v_gene: TRBV27; abundance: once; CDR3aa: CASSLGGGSGNTIYF; CDR3nt: TGTGCCAGCAGTTTGGGCGGGGGATCAGGAAACACCATATATTTT
j_gene: TRBJ2-2; d_gene: -; len: 11; v_gene: TRBV30; abundance: -; CDR3aa: CASGGPGELFF; CDR3nt: TGTGCCTCGGGGGGCCCCGGGGAGCTGTTTTTT
j_gene: TRBJ2-7; d_gene: -; len: 14; v_gene: TRBV7-2; abundance: -; CDR3aa: CASSLAGGAYEQYF; CDR3nt: TGTGCCAGCAGCTTAGCGGGCGGGGCCTACGAGCAGTACTTC
j_gene: TRBJ2-7; d_gene: TRBD2; len: 14; v_gene: TRBV19; abundance: -; CDR3aa: CASSIEGGAYEQYF; CDR3nt: TGTGCCAGTAGTATAGAGGGGGGGGCCTACGAGCAGTACTTC
j_gene: TRBJ2-4; d_gene: TRBD2; len: 13; v_gene: TRBV10-2; abundance: -; CDR3aa: CASTQSGGGIQYF; CDR3nt: TGCGCCAGCACGCAGTCGGGGGGTGGCATTCAGTACTTC
j_gene: TRBJ2-5; d_gene: -; len: 14; v_gene: TRBV4-1; abundance: -; CDR3aa: CASSQDATQETQYF; CDR3nt: TGCGCCAGCAGCCAAGATGCTACCCAAGAGACCCAGTACTTC
j_gene: TRBJ2-1; d_gene: -; len: 11; v_gene: TRBV7-9; abundance: -; CDR3aa: CASSWLNEQFF; CDR3nt: TGTGCCAGCAGCTGGCTTAATGAGCAGTTCTTC
j_gene: TRBJ2-5; d_gene: -; len: 14; v_gene: TRBV2; abundance: -; CDR3aa: CASSELERGETQYF; CDR3nt: TGTGCCAGCAGTGAATTAGAAAGGGGTGAGACCCAGTACTTC
j_gene: TRBJ2-7; d_gene: TRBD2; len: 15; v_gene: TRBV7-2; abundance: -; CDR3aa: CASSRSGGDSYEQYF; CDR3nt: TGTGCCAGCAGCCGTAGCGGGGGGGACTCCTACGAGCAGTACTTC
j_gene: TRBJ2-1; d_gene: -; len: 13; v_gene: TRBV29-1; abundance: -; CDR3aa: CSAEGRTTDEQFF; CDR3nt: TGCAGCGCCGAAGGTCGGACTACCGATGAGCAGTTCTTC
j_gene: TRBJ2-2; d_gene: -; len: 17; v_gene: TRBV3-1/TRBV3-2; abundance: -; CDR3aa: CASSQETDSANTGELFF; CDR3nt: TGTGCCAGCAGCCAAGAGACGGACTCCGCGAACACCGGGGAGCTGTTTTTT
j_gene: TRBJ1-3; d_gene: -; len: 15; v_gene: TRBV6-4; abundance: -; CDR3aa: CASSPDGSSGNTIYF; CDR3nt: TGTGCCAGCAGTCCGGACGGGAGCTCTGGAAACACCATATATTTT
j_gene: TRBJ2-1; d_gene: -; len: 15; v_gene: TRBV5-4; abundance: -; CDR3aa: CASSFRGGRVDEQFF; CDR3nt: TGTGCCAGCAGCTTCCGCGGGGGCCGTGTCGATGAGCAGTTCTTC
j_gene: TRBJ1-2; d_gene: TRBD1; len: 13; v_gene: TRBV6-5; abundance: -; CDR3aa: CASSPGTDYGYTF; CDR3nt: TGTGCCAGCAGCCCAGGGACAGACTATGGCTACACCTTC
j_gene: TRBJ2-2; d_gene: -; len: 12; v_gene: TRBV29-1; abundance: once; CDR3aa: CSGQEGGGELFF; CDR3nt: TGCAGCGGCCAGGAGGGAGGCGGGGAGCTGTTTTTT
j_gene: TRBJ1-3; d_gene: -; len: 14; v_gene: TRBV7-9; abundance: -; CDR3aa: CASSWPGGGNTIYF; CDR3nt: TGTGCCAGCAGCTGGCCAGGAGGTGGAAACACCATATATTTT
j_gene: TRBJ1-5; d_gene: TRBD1; len: 14; v_gene: TRBV4-1; abundance: -; CDR3aa: CASSQNRQGVPQHF; CDR3nt: TGCGCCAGCAGCCAAAACCGACAGGGAGTGCCCCAGCATTTT
j_gene: TRBJ2-1; d_gene: TRBD2; len: 14; v_gene: TRBV7-3; abundance: -; CDR3aa: CASSSRGGSYEQFF; CDR3nt: TGTGCCAGCAGCTCACGCGGGGGGAGTTATGAGCAGTTCTTC
j_gene: TRBJ2-7; d_gene: TRBD1; len: 14; v_gene: TRBV5-5; abundance: -; CDR3aa: CASSSGTVTEEQYF; CDR3nt: TGTGCCAGCAGCTCCGGGACAGTCACGGAGGAGCAGTACTTC
j_gene: TRBJ1-2; d_gene: -; len: 13; v_gene: TRBV11-2; abundance: -; CDR3aa: CASSPTTFYGYTF; CDR3nt: TGTGCCAGCAGCCCGACAACCTTCTATGGCTACACCTTC
j_gene: TRBJ1-2; d_gene: -; len: 17; v_gene: TRBV7-9; abundance: -; CDR3aa: CASSPRGGGSGNYGYTF; CDR3nt: TGTGCCAGCAGCCCGCGAGGGGGGGGATCCGGTAATTATGGCTACACCTTC
j_gene: TRBJ1-2; d_gene: TRBD1; len: 15; v_gene: TRBV6-5; abundance: -; CDR3aa: CASSSYGQGADGYTF; CDR3nt: TGTGCCAGCAGTTCCTACGGACAGGGGGCTGACGGCTACACCTTC
j_gene: TRBJ1-2; d_gene: TRBD1; len: 13; v_gene: TRBV10-2; abundance: few; CDR3aa: CASSPQTGTVSAF; CDR3nt: TGCGCCAGCAGTCCCCAGACAGGGACCGTCTCCGCCTTC
j_gene: TRBJ1-6; d_gene: TRBD1; len: 15; v_gene: TRBV6-2/TRBV6-3; abundance: -; CDR3aa: CASSVTQGSNSPLHF; CDR3nt: TGTGCCAGCAGCGTGACACAGGGGAGTAATTCACCCCTCCACTTT
j_gene: TRBJ1-2; d_gene: TRBD1; len: 14; v_gene: TRBV5-1; abundance: -; CDR3aa: CASSLGQGPHGYTF; CDR3nt: TGCGCCAGCAGCTTGGGACAGGGCCCCCATGGCTACACCTTC
j_gene: TRBJ2-1; d_gene: TRBD2; len: 13; v_gene: TRBV10-3; abundance: -; CDR3aa: CAIYSGGINEQFF; CDR3nt: TGTGCCATATATAGCGGGGGGATCAATGAGCAGTTCTTC
j_gene: TRBJ2-5; d_gene: -; len: 14; v_gene: TRBV7-2; abundance: -; CDR3aa: CASSFSGSGETQYF; CDR3nt: TGTGCCAGCAGCTTCTCTGGGAGTGGGGAGACCCAGTACTTC
j_gene: TRBJ1-1; d_gene: TRBD1; len: 13; v_gene: TRBV27; abundance: once; CDR3aa: CASSPPGQRQAFF; CDR3nt: TGTGCCAGCAGTCCACCGGGACAGAGACAAGCTTTCTTT
j_gene: TRBJ2-1; d_gene: -; len: 14; v_gene: TRBV11-1; abundance: once; CDR3aa: CASSLSSLYNEQFF; CDR3nt: TGTGCCAGCAGCTTATCTAGCCTCTACAATGAGCAGTTCTTC
j_gene: TRBJ1-2; d_gene: -; len: 15; v_gene: TRBV19; abundance: -; CDR3aa: CASSIRQGGGYGYTF; CDR3nt: TGTGCCAGTAGTATCCGTCAGGGAGGGGGATATGGCTACACCTTC
j_gene: TRBJ2-7; d_gene: TRBD1; len: 14; v_gene: TRBV5-5; abundance: -; CDR3aa: CASSYGTGGYEQYF; CDR3nt: TGTGCCAGCAGCTACGGGACAGGGGGCTACGAGCAGTACTTC
j_gene: TRBJ1-4; d_gene: -; len: 12; v_gene: TRBV9; abundance: -; CDR3aa: CASRGTDEKLFF; CDR3nt: TGTGCCTCCCGGGGGACGGATGAAAAACTGTTTTTT
j_gene: TRBJ2-1; d_gene: TRBD2; len: 15; v_gene: TRBV5-4; abundance: -; CDR3aa: CASRKTSGGDNEQFF; CDR3nt: TGTGCCAGCAGGAAGACTAGCGGGGGGGACAATGAGCAGTTCTTC
j_gene: TRBJ1-1; d_gene: TRBD1; len: 14; v_gene: TRBV6-5; abundance: -; CDR3aa: CASSPDRADTEAFF; CDR3nt: TGTGCCAGCAGTCCGGACAGGGCGGACACTGAAGCTTTCTTT
j_gene: TRBJ2-7; d_gene: TRBD1; len: 14; v_gene: TRBV5-4; abundance: -; CDR3aa: CASSSPGQGNEQYF; CDR3nt: TGTGCCAGCAGCTCACCGGGACAGGGGAACGAGCAGTACTTC
j_gene: TRBJ1-2; d_gene: -; len: 14; v_gene: TRBV7-3; abundance: -; CDR3aa: CASSPDRVGNGYTF; CDR3nt: TGTGCCAGCAGCCCAGATAGGGTCGGGAATGGCTACACCTTC
j_gene: TRBJ1-5; d_gene: -; len: 13; v_gene: TRBV18; abundance: -; CDR3aa: CASSPGGSQPQHF; CDR3nt: TGTGCCAGCTCACCCGGGGGTAGTCAGCCCCAGCATTTT
j_gene: TRBJ1-3; d_gene: TRBD1; len: 14; v_gene: TRBV5-8; abundance: -; CDR3aa: CASSLVQGASTIYF; CDR3nt: TGTGCCAGCAGCTTGGTCCAGGGGGCGAGCACCATATATTTT